The clone carrying this T cell receptor (beta chain) was detected many times. Clinicians diagnosed patients from clinical symptoms, serum thyroxine and TRAb, thyroid ultrasound and orbital computed tomography. Isolation of PBMCs was performed on around 10 ml fresh peripheral blood. The sample originates from a study of T cells in Graves' hyperthyroidism and ophthalmopathy. The wider study: The authors collected peripheral blood at initial diagnosis, before any treatment.

Amplification of TCR beta CDR3 regions was performed using RNA transcripts as template. HTBI primers were used for first-round RT-PCR of the TCR CDR3. MiXCR, applied by TCRdb to the multiplex PCR reads, yields one record per CDR3 protein. The repertoire holds fewer than 450,000 distinct CDR3 sequences, with approximately 17% as singletons. The specimen sequenced was blood. The TCR sequence derives from a man younger than 35 with Graves' ophthalmopathy.

CDR3 coding DNA: TGTGCCAGCAGCTTATTCGTTAGCTCCTACAATGAGCAGTTCTTC. Its protein product is CASSLFVSSYNEQFF. The genes are TRBV7-8 and TRBJ2-1; D is ambiguous. The CDR3 is 15 residues long. Germline CDR1 SGHVS, CDR2 FQNEAQ. Trimming took 2 bases from V and 0 from J, leaving 8 bases between them.